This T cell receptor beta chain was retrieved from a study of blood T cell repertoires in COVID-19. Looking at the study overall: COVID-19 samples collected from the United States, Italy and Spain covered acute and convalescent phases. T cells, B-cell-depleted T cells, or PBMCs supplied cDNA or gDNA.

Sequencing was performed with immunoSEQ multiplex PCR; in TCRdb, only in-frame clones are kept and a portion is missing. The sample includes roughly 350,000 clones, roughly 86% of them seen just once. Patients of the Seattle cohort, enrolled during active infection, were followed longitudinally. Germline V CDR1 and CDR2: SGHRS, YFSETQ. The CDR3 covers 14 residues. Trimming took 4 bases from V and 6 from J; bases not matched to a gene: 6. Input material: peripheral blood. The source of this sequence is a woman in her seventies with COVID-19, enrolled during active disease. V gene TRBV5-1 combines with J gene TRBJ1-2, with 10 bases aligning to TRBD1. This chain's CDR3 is CASSPGTGDNGYTF. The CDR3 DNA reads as TGCGCCAGCAGCCCGGGGACAGGGGATAATGGCTACACCTTC.